Following are 32 T cell receptor beta chains from one sample sequenced in a study of cytomegalovirus exposure and HLA in healthy donors. The PCR made use of 60 Vbeta and 13 Jbeta primers. The data were produced by immunoSEQ multiplex PCR, yet TCRdb's version contains in-frame clones alone and is incomplete. This sample has 150,000 to 250,000 clones, with around three quarters found just once. The source material was PBMCs. Every receptor here comes from a man aged 30 to 45 in good health and CMV-seronegative.

The chain has TRBV27 and TRBJ1-1, with TRBD1 identical over 9 bases. Germline lookup yields CDR1 MNHEY and CDR2 SMNVEV (reference sequence). J lost 6 bases, V lost 3 bases, and 5 bases had no gene match. This CDR3 has 14 amino acids. As DNA, the CDR3 is TGTGCCAGCAGTTTGATACAGGGGGCCTCTGAAGCTTTCTTT. Translating it yields CASSLIQGASEAFF.

CDR3: CASSEGTAHYEQYF. Written as DNA, the CDR3 is TGTGCCAGCAGTGAGGGGACAGCCCACTACGAGCAGTACTTC. The V gene is TRBV6-1, the J gene TRBJ2-7, with 7 bases lining up with TRBD1. The CDR3 is made up of 14 amino acids. Trimming removed 3 bases from V and 3 bases from J; junction bases left unmatched: 5. Germline-derived CDR1 and CDR2 are MNHNS and SASEGT.

The chain employs TRBV15 and TRBJ2-7, with D unresolved. The CDR3 is 11 residues long. Trimming cost V 4 bases and J 5 bases, with 6 bases left between them. Germline lookup yields CDR1 LNHNV and CDR2 YYDKDF (reference sequence). CDR3 sequence: CATSNFDEQYF. CDR3 sequence (DNA): TGTGCCACCAGCAATTTCGACGAGCAGTACTTC.

The CDR3 here is CATRGTGSSFEQYF. CDR3 sequence (DNA): TGTGCCACCCGAGGGACAGGGTCTTCTTTCGAGCAGTACTTC. J is TRBJ2-5 and V is TRBV10-3, with TRBD1 matching over 9 bases. The DNA end favors TRBJ2-7, so the J call may be wrong. There are 14 residues in the CDR3. CDR1 is ENHRY, CDR2 SYGVKD, per germline.

The chain is built from TRBV5-1 and TRBJ2-7; D gene uncertain. V was pared by 3 bases and J by 2 bases, with 9 bases between. CDR1 and CDR2 from the germline V gene are SGHRS and YFSETQ. The CDR3 is 13 amino acids. The CDR3 protein is CASSSEAAYEQYF. The CDR3 coding sequence is TGCGCCAGCAGCTCCGAGGCGGCCTACGAGCAGTACTTC.

V and J are TRBV6-6 and TRBJ2-5; TRBD2 aligns across 8 bases. Germline-derived CDR1 and CDR2 are MNHNY and SVGAGI (reference sequence). The CDR3 length is 15 residues. V trimming: 2 bases; J trimming: 1 base; junction bases outside the gene matches: 3. The CDR3 loop reads CASSYTSGVQETQYF. CDR3 nucleotides: TGTGCCAGCAGTTACACTAGCGGAGTCCAAGAGACCCAGTACTTC.

The gene calls are TRBV9 and TRBJ1-5; D unresolved. The CDR3 runs to 13 residues. CDR1 is SGDLS, CDR2 YYNGEE, per germline. Trimming took 0 bases from V and 4 from J, leaving 5 bases between them. The CDR3 DNA reads as TGTGCCAGCAGCGTAGATCCAAATCAGCCCCAGCATTTT. Protein product: CASSVDPNQPQHF.

This chain links TRBV4-1 with TRBJ1-2, with 9 bases matching TRBD1. This CDR3 comprises 13 residues. The V and J ends lost 5 bases and 4 bases, in that order; junction bases with no gene match: 2. The V gene's germline CDR1 is MGHRA and CDR2 YSYEKL. Here the CDR3 reads CASSKGQGYGYTF. CDR3 in DNA: TGCGCCAGCAGCAAGGGACAGGGCTATGGCTACACCTTC.

This clone was picked up a small number of times. The chain couples TRBV4-2 to TRBJ2-5; a possible D gene is TRBD2 (6 bases). V was clipped by 5 bases and J by 2 bases, with 9 bases between them. Germline CDR1 and CDR2: LGHNA and YNFKEQ. This CDR3 contains 13 residues. The CDR3 region has the DNA TGTGCCAGCAGCGGAGGGTCTCAAGAGACCCAGTACTTC. Protein: CASSGGSQETQYF.

The chain uses TRBV27 and TRBJ2-3; TRBD2 might be the D (5 bases). Between the trimmed V and J ends, which lost 7 bases and 2 bases, there was a span of 16 bases. Germline CDR1 and CDR2: MNHEY and SMNVEV (reference sequence). This CDR3 has 15 amino acids. The CDR3 nucleotides are TGTGCCAGCACCATCTCACTAGAGTACACAGATACGCAGTATTTT. It codes for CASTISLEYTDTQYF.

The gene calls are TRBV9 and TRBJ2-2; D not resolved. The germline V and J ends were trimmed by 0 bases and 1 base, with 10 bases remaining between them. The CDR3 runs to 16 residues. Germline CDR1 and CDR2: SGDLS and YYNGEE. The CDR3 sequence is CASSVGWQWNTGELFF. In nucleotides, the CDR3 is TGTGCCAGCAGCGTAGGGTGGCAGTGGAACACCGGGGAGCTGTTTTTT.

The chain is built from TRBV29-1 and TRBJ2-1, with a weak D call TRBD2 (6 bases). This CDR3 region has 15 residues. Germline V gene lookup returns CDR1 SQVTM and CDR2 ANQGSEA. Trimming cost V 3 bases and J 9 bases, with 21 bases left between them. This CDR3 is CSVEGSGDVGSEQFF. Written as DNA, the CDR3 is TGCAGCGTTGAGGGGTCGGGAGACGTTGGGAGTGAGCAGTTCTTC.

This clone was observed a handful of times. The chain has TRBV6-5 and TRBJ2-1; 10 nucleotides match TRBD1. Per germline, CDR1 MNHEY and CDR2 SVGAGI. This CDR3 spans 13 amino acids. The J segment lost 12 bases and the V segment lost 4 bases, leaving 6 bases of the junction unmatched. As DNA, the CDR3 is TGTGCCAGCAGTTGGGACAGGGGAGCCCCGCAGTTCTTC. Amino acids: CASSWDRGAPQFF.

The chain uses TRBV6-5 and TRBJ2-1; 12 bases align to TRBD2. Germline lookup yields CDR1 MNHEY and CDR2 SVGAGI. The trim removed 6 bases at V and 9 bases at J, leaving 9 bases unmatched. The CDR3 sequence is 15 residues long. This CDR3 reads CASRPTSGRSSEQFF. The DNA of the CDR3 is TGTGCCAGCAGACCCACTAGCGGGAGGTCCAGTGAGCAGTTCTTC.

The CDR3 reads CASSLEPHAEHTQYF. In nucleotides, the CDR3 is TGTGCCAGCAGCTTGGAGCCTCACGCGGAACACACGCAGTATTTT. The rearrangement links TRBV5-4 to TRBJ2-3; D not certain. With 0 bases removed from V and 9 bases from J, the gap between germline ends came to 17 bases. Germline CDR1 reads SGHNT; CDR2 reads YYREEE (reference sequence). There are 15 residues in the CDR3. Using reference TRBV5-4 and TRBJ2-3 for the parts outside the CDR3, the full variable domain is ETGVTQSPTHLIKTRGQQVTLRCSSQSGHNTVSWYQQALGQGPQFIFQYYREEENGRGNFPPRFSGLQFPNYSSELNVNALELDDSALYLCASSLEPHAEHTQYFGPGTRLTVL.

The chain employs TRBV9 and TRBJ2-7, with D uncertain. Trimming pared 0 bases from V and 0 bases from J, leaving 10 bases between. Germline assignment: CDR1 SGDLS and CDR2 YYNGEE. There are 15 residues in the CDR3. In nucleotides, the CDR3 is TGTGCCAGCAGCGTAGATGCGCGCCACTCCTACGAGCAGTACTTC. It is translated as CASSVDARHSYEQYF.

The V call is TRBV7-9, the J call TRBJ2-7; 13 bases agree with TRBD2. Germline CDR1 and CDR2: SEHNR and FQNEAQ (reference sequence). Trimming at V came to 5 bases and at J to 2 bases, leaving 3 bases not matched to a gene. The CDR3 has 15 residues. The CDR3 loop is CASSPTSGRAYEQYF. CDR3 in DNA: TGTGCCAGCAGCCCCACTAGCGGGAGGGCCTACGAGCAGTACTTC.

V gene TRBV5-1 combines with J gene TRBJ2-7; the match to TRBD1 covers 11 bases. The CDR3 is 17 residues long. The V gene's germline CDR1 is SGHRS and CDR2 YFSETQ. Trimming took 0 bases from V and 6 from J; bases not matched to a gene: 11. CDR3 sequence (DNA): TGCGCCAGCAGCTTGGCGGACAGGGGGCCTATAGGTCTCGAGCAGTACTTC. Translated, it gives CASSLADRGPIGLEQYF. The full variable domain, its missing parts supplied by reference TRBV5-1 and TRBJ2-7, is KAGVTQTPRYLIKTRGQQVTLSCSPISGHRSVSWYQQTPGQGLQFLFEYFSETQRNKGNFPGRFSGRQFSNSRSEMNVSTLELGDSALYLCASSLADRGPIGLEQYFGPGTRLTVT.

The chain carries TRBV2 and TRBJ1-1; possible D gene TRBD1, 5 bases. Trimming left V 4 bases short and J 0 bases short, with 9 bases between. Germline V gene data show CDR1 as SNHLY and CDR2 as FYNNEI. The CDR3 contains 14 residues. Here the CDR3 reads CASSGQRMNTEAFF. In DNA, the CDR3 is TGTGCCAGCAGTGGACAGAGAATGAACACTGAAGCTTTCTTT.

The gene calls are TRBV11-2 and TRBJ1-1; the D gene is possibly TRBD1 (6 bases). CDR1 SGHAT and CDR2 FQNNGV come from the germline V gene. Trimming removed 3 bases at V and 8 bases at J, with 7 bases between. The CDR3 covers 11 residues. The CDR3 DNA follows: TGTGCCAGCAGCTTCACAGGGGAAGCTTTCTTT. Its translation is CASSFTGEAFF.

The CDR3 DNA is TGTGCCAGCAGTGAATGGCAAGGGGTAGCCCTAAAGGGAGATACGCAGTATTTT. It yields the protein CASSEWQGVALKGDTQYF. The genes are TRBV25-1 and TRBJ2-3; possible D gene TRBD1, 5 bases. Germline V gene sequence: CDR1 MGHDK, CDR2 SYGVNS. V was shortened by 1 base and J by 5 bases, with 22 bases between the two germline ends. The CDR3 loop spans 18 amino acids.

The rearrangement links TRBV5-1 to TRBJ2-1; 8 nucleotides align to TRBD2. V dropped 7 bases and J dropped 0; count of bases not matched to a gene: 9. Germline V lookup: CDR1 SGHRS, CDR2 YFSETQ. The CDR3 has 16 residues. For the CDR3, the DNA is TGCGCCAGCGACAAAATAGCGGGAACCTCCTACAATGAGCAGTTCTTC. This gives the protein CASDKIAGTSYNEQFF.

This sequence joins TRBV4-1 and TRBJ2-7; 8 bases map to TRBD1. The V gene end was trimmed by 4 bases and the J gene end by 7 bases; junction bases not matched to a gene: 6. The CDR3 spans 13 residues. Looked up from germline, CDR1 is MGHRA and CDR2 is YSYEKL. In nucleotides, the CDR3 is TGCGCCAGCAGCCTTAACAGGGGGAGAGAGCAGTACTTC. Encoded protein: CASSLNRGREQYF.

This chain connects TRBV10-1 to TRBJ2-5; D call uncertain. TRBJ2-7 explains the end of the DNA better; the J call may be wrong. Per germline, CDR1 WNHNN and CDR2 SYGVQD (reference sequence). The CDR3 contains 14 residues. In nucleotides, the CDR3 is TGCGCCAGCAGTGAGTTCGGCGGTTCCTACGAGCAGTACTTC. It yields the protein CASSEFGGSYEQYF.

The V gene is TRBV5-1, the J gene TRBJ2-7; maybe TRBD1 (5 bases). The ends were cut back, 4 bases at V and 4 bases at J, with 15 bases in the middle. The CDR3 covers 14 residues. Germline assignment: CDR1 SGHRS and CDR2 YFSETQ. CDR3: CASSPAMQGYEQYF. CDR3 nucleotide sequence: TGCGCCAGCAGCCCAGCAATGCAGGGATACGAGCAGTACTTC. Variable domain in full (rest from reference TRBV5-1 and TRBJ2-7): KAGVTQTPRYLIKTRGQQVTLSCSPISGHRSVSWYQQTPGQGLQFLFEYFSETQRNKGNFPGRFSGRQFSNSRSEMNVSTLELGDSALYLCASSPAMQGYEQYFGPGTRLTVT.

This clone showed up just once. This chain joins TRBV14 and TRBJ2-1, with D uncertain. Germline V CDR1 and CDR2: SGHDN, FVKESK. The CDR3 has 15 amino acids. V lost 2 bases to trimming and J lost 6 bases, with 14 bases between them. The CDR3 here is CASSQPMTGFNEQFF. CDR3 DNA: TGTGCCAGCAGCCAACCAATGACTGGATTCAATGAGCAGTTCTTC.

The chain couples TRBV27 to TRBJ2-7; D may be TRBD1 (5 bases). The CDR3 totals 14 residues. V was shortened by 4 bases and J by 5 bases, with 15 bases between the two germline ends. Germline V gene sequence: CDR1 MNHEY, CDR2 SMNVEV (reference sequence). CDR3 DNA: TGTGCCAGCAGTTCCCGGACAAGAGGTAACGAGCAGTACTTC. This translates into CASSSRTRGNEQYF.

In this sample, this clone turned up a few times. The chain recombines TRBV6-6 with TRBJ1-6, with D maybe TRBD1 (6 bases). The CDR3 extends over 14 amino acids. V was pared by 5 bases and J by 8 bases, with 13 bases between. The germline V gene has CDR1 MNHNY and CDR2 SVGAGI (reference sequence). The CDR3 reads CASSIRGEDSPLHF. The CDR3, as DNA: TGTGCCAGCAGTATCAGGGGCGAGGATTCACCCCTCCACTTT.

The chain links TRBV2 to TRBJ2-7, with a tentative D call TRBD2 (6 bases). The germline CDR1 and CDR2 sequences are SNHLY and FYNNEI. CDR3 length equals 15 residues. Trimming cost V 4 bases and J 3 bases, with 16 bases left between them. CDR3 in amino acids: CASSGWAGPIYEQYF. CDR3 DNA: TGTGCCAGCAGTGGTTGGGCGGGACCCATCTACGAGCAGTACTTC.

The chain employs TRBV11-2 and TRBJ1-4; tentative D call: TRBD1 (5 bases). With 4 bases removed from V and 7 bases from J, the gap between germline ends came to 13 bases. There are 14 residues in the CDR3. The germline gives CDR1 SGHAT, CDR2 FQNNGV. CDR3 nucleotide sequence: TGTGCCAGCAGCTCTTGGGGGGGACGTGAAAAACTGTTTTTT. This encodes CASSSWGGREKLFF.

As for this clone: At one end the junction does not follow the germline gene, possibly because of a read error. Other DNA sequences within the sample encode an identical CDR3. The V gene is TRBV7-9, the J gene TRBJ1-1; 8 nucleotides line up with TRBD1. CDR3 size: 13 residues. The germline V gene encodes CDR1 SEHNR and CDR2 FQNEAQ (reference sequence). CDR3 residues: CASSFRGQGEAFF. CDR3 coding DNA: TGTGCCAGCAGCTTCAGGGGGCAAGGTGAAGCCTTCTTT.

The rearrangement uses TRBV4-2 and TRBJ2-1; tentative D call: TRBD2 (5 bases). Trimming pared 0 bases from V and 6 bases from J, leaving 12 bases between. The CDR3 totals 15 residues. Germline V gene data show CDR1 as LGHNA and CDR2 as YNFKEQ. The CDR3 DNA reads as TGTGCCAGCAGCCAAGATATGCTAGCCGCCAATGAGCAGTTCTTC. Protein: CASSQDMLAANEQFF.